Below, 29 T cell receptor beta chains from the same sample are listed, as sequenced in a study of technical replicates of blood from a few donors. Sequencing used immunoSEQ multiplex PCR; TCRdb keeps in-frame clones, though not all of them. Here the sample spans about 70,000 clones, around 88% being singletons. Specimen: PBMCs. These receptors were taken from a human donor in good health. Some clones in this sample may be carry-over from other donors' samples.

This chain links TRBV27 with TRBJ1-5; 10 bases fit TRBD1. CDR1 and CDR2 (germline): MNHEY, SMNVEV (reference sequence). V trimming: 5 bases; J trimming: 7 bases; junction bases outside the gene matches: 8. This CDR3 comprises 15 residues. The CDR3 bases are TGTGCCAGCAGTATGGGACAGGGGCGTCGACAGCCCCAGCATTTT. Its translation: CASSMGQGRRQPQHF.

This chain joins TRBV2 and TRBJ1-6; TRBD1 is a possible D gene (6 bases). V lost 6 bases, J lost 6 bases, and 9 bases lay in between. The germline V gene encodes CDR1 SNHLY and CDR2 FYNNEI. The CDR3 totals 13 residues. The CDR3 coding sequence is TGTGCCAGCAGAGCAGGGGTTAATTCACCCCTCCACTTT. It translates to CASRAGVNSPLHF. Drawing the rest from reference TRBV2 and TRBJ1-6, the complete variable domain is EPEVTQTPSHQVTQMGQEVILRCVPISNHLYFYWYRQILGQKVEFLVSFYNNEISEKSEIFDDQFSVERPDGSNFTLKIRSTKLEDSAMYFCASRAGVNSPLHFGNGTRLTVT.

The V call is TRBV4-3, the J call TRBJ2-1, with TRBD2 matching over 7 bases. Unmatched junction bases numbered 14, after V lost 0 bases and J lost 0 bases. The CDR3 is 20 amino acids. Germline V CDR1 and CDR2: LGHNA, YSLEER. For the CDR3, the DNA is TGCGCCAGCAGCCAAGAAAGACTAGCTCGACGGGCGGGCTCCTACAATGAGCAGTTCTTC. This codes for CASSQERLARRAGSYNEQFF.

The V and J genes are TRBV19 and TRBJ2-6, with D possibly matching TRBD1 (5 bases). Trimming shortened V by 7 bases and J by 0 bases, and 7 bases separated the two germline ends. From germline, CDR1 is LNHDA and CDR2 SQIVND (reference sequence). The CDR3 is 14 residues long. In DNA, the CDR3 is TGTGCCAGTAAAGACAGCTCTGGGGCCAACGTCCTGACTTTC. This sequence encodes CASKDSSGANVLTF.

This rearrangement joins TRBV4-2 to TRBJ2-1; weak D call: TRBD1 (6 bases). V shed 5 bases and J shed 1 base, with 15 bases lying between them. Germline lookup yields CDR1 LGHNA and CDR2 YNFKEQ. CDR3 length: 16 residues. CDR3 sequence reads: CASSGHGRGSYNEQFF. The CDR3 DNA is TGTGCCAGCAGCGGCCATGGTAGGGGGTCCTACAATGAGCAGTTCTTC.

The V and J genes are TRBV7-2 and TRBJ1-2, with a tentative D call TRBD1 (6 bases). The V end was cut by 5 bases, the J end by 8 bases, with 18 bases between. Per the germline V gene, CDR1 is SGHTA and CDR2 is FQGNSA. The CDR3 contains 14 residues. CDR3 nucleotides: TGTGCCAGCAGCATTAGCGGGGGGGCGAGGGGCTACACCTTC. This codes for CASSISGGARGYTF. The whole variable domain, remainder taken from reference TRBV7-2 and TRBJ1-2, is GAGVSQSPSNKVTEKGKDVELRCDPISGHTALYWYRQSLGQGLEFLIYFQGNSAPDKSGLPSDRFSAERTGGSVSTLTIQRTQQEDSAVYLCASSISGGARGYTFGSGTRLTVV.

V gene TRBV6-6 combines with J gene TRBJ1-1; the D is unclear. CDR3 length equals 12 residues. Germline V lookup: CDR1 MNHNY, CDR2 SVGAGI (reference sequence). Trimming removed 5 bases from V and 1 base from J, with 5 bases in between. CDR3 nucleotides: TGTGCCAGCAGTGTCAGGAACACTGAAGCTTTCTTT. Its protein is CASSVRNTEAFF.

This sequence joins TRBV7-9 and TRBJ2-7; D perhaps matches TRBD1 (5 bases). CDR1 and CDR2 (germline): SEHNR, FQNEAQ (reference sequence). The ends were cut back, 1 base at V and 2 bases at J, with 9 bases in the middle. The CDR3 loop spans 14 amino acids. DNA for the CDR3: TGTGCCAGCAGCTTAGTAGGACAAACCTACGAGCAGTACTTC. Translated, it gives CASSLVGQTYEQYF.

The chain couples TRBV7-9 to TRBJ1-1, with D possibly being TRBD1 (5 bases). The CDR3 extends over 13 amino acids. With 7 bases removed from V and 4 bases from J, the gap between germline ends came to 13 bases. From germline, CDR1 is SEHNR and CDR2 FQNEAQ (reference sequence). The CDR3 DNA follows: TGTGCCAGCAACCTTGGGGGGAGCACTGAAGCTTTCTTT. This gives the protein CASNLGGSTEAFF.

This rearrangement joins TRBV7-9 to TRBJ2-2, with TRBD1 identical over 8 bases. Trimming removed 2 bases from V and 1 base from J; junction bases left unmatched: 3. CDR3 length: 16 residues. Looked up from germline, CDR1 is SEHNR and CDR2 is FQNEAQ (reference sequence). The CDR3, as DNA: TGTGCCAGCAGCTTACCGACAGGGGAGAACACCGGGGAGCTGTTTTTT. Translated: CASSLPTGENTGELFF.

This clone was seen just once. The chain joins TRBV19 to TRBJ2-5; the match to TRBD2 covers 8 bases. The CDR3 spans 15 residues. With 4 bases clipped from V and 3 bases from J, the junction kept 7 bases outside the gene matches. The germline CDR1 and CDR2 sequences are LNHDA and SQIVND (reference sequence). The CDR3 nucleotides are TGTGCCAGTAGTAGGGCGGGAGGCGGGGAAGAGACCCAGTACTTC. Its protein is CASSRAGGGEETQYF.

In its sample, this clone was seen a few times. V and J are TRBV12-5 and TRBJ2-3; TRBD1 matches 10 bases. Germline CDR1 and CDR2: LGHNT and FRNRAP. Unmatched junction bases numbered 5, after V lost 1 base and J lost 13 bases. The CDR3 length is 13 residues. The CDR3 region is CASGLDPGTGEYF. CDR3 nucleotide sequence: TGTGCTAGTGGTTTGGACCCCGGGACAGGGGAGTATTTT.

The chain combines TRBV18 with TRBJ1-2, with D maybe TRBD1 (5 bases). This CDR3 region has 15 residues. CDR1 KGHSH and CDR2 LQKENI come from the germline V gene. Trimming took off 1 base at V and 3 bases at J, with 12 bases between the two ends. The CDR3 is CASSPLGGTDYGYTF. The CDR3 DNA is TGTGCCAGCTCACCACTGGGGGGGACGGACTATGGCTACACCTTC.

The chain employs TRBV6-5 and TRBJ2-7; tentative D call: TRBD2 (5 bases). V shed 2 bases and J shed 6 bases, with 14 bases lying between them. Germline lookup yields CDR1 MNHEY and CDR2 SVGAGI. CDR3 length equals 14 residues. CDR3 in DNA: TGTGCCAGCAGTTACGGGTCGGTGAGCGGCGAGCAGTACTTC. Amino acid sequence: CASSYGSVSGEQYF.

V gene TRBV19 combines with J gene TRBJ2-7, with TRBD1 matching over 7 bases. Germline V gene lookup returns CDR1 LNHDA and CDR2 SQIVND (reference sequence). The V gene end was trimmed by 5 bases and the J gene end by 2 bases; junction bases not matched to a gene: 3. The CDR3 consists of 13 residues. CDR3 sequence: CASSPTGTYEQYF. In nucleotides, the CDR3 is TGTGCCAGTAGTCCGACAGGGACCTACGAGCAGTACTTC.

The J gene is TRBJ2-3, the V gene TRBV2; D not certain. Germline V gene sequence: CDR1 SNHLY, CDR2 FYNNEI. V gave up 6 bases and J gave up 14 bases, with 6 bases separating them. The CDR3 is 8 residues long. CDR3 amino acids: CASRRVYF. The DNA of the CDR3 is TGTGCCAGCAGACGGGTGTATTTT.

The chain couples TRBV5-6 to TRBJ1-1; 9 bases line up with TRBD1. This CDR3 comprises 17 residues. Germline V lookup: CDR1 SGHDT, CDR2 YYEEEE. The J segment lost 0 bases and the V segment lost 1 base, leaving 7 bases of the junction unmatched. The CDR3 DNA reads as TGTGCCAGCAGCTTGTCCGGGACAGGGTCACTGAACACTGAAGCTTTCTTT. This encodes CASSLSGTGSLNTEAFF.

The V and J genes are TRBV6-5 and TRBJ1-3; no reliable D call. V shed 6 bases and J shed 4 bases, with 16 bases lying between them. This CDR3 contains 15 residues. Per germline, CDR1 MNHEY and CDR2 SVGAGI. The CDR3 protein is CASSLNLVFGNTIYF. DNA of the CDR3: TGTGCCAGCAGCCTTAACTTGGTGTTCGGAAACACCATATATTTT.

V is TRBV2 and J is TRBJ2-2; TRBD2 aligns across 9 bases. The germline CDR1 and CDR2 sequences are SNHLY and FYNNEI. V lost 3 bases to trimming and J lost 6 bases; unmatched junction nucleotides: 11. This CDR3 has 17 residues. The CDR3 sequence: CASSDGKGLAQAGELFF. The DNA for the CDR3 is TGTGCCAGCAGTGACGGGAAGGGACTAGCCCAGGCCGGGGAGCTGTTTTTT.

This CDR3 is CASSGGAGHIGYTF. The CDR3 nucleotides are TGTGCCAGCAGTGGTGGGGCCGGCCACATTGGCTACACCTTC. The V and J genes are TRBV2 and TRBJ1-2; weak D call: TRBD1 (5 bases). The ends were cut back, 4 bases at V and 7 bases at J, with 16 bases in the middle. CDR1 is SNHLY, CDR2 FYNNEI, per germline. This CDR3 contains 14 residues.

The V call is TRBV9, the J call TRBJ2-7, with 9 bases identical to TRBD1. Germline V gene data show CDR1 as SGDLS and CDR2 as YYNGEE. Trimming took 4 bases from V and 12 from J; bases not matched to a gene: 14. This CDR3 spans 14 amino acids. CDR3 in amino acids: CASSTTVGQGVRYF. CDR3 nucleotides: TGTGCCAGCAGCACGACGGTGGGACAGGGAGTGCGGTACTTC.

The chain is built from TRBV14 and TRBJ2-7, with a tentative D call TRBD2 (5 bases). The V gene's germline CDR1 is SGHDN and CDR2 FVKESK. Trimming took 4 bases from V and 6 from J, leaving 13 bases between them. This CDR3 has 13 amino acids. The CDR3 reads CASSRPPGSEQYF. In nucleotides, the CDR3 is TGTGCCAGCAGCCGCCCGCCGGGGAGCGAGCAGTACTTC.

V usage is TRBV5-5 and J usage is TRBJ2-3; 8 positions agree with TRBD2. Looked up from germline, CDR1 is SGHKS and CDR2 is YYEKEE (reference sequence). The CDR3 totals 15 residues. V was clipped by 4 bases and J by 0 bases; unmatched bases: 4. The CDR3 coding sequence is TGTGCCAGCAGCCCGATAGCGGGAAGCACAGATACGCAGTATTTT. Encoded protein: CASSPIAGSTDTQYF.

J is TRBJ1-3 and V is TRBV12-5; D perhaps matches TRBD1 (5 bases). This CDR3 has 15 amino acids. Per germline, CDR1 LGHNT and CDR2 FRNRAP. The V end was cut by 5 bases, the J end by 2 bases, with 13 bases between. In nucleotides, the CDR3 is TGTGCTAGTGGTCTCTCAGGGTACACTGGAAACACCATATATTTT. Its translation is CASGLSGYTGNTIYF.

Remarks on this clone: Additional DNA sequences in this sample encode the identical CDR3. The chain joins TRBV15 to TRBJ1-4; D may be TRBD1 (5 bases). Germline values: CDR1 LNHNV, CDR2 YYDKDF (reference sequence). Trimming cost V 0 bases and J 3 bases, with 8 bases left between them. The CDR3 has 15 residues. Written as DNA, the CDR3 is TGTGCCACCAGCAGAGATCAGGGCGCTAATGAAAAACTGTTTTTT. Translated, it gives CATSRDQGANEKLFF.

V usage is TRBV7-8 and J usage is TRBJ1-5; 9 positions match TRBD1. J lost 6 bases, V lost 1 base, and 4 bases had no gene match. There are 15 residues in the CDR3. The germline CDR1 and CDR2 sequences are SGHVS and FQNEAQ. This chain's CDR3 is CASSLEGTGIQPQHF. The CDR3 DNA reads TGTGCCAGCAGCTTAGAAGGGACAGGGATTCAGCCCCAGCATTTT.

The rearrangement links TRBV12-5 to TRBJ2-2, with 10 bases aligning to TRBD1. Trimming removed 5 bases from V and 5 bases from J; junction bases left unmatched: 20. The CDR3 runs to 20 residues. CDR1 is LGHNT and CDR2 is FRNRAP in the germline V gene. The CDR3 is CASGGRGQGRLQRETGELFF. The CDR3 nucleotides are TGTGCTAGTGGTGGGCGGGGACAGGGGCGACTCCAGAGAGAAACCGGGGAGCTGTTTTTT. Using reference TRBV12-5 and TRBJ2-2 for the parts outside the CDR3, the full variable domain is DARVTQTPRHKVTEMGQEVTMRCQPILGHNTVFWYRQTMMQGLELLAYFRNRAPLDDSGMPKDRFSAEMPDATLATLKIQPSEPRDSAVYFCASGGRGQGRLQRETGELFFGEGSRLTVL.

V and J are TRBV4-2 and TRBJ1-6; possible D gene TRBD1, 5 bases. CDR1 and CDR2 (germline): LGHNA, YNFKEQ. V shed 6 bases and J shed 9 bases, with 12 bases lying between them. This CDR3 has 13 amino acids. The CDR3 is CASRDNQGSPLHF. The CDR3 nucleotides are TGTGCCAGCAGAGACAATCAGGGTTCACCCCTCCACTTT.

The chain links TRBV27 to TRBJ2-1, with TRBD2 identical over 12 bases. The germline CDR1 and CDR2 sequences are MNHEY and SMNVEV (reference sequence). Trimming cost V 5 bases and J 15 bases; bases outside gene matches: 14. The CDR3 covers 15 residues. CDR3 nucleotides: TGTGCCAGCAGTCCCGATTGGACTAGCGGGATAAGGCTGTTCTTC. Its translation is CASSPDWTSGIRLFF.